This T cell receptor beta chain was observed in a study of identical twins. CDR1 is ENHRY and CDR2 is SYGVKD in the germline V gene. V lost 10 bases and J lost 5, with 12 bases in between. The CDR3 runs to 12 residues. TCRdb independently ran MiXCR on the 5' RACE reads; one entry per CDR3 protein. The sample shows about 200,000 distinct CDR3 sequences, 9.4% of them seen only once. This clonotype was seen ten or more times. Its antigen is currently unknown. Study conclusions and caveats: Out-of-frame TCR alpha sharing in monozygotic twins exceeded recombination model predictions.

The chain employs TRBV10-3 and TRBJ1-5; D remains unclear. What was sequenced was memory (CD45RO+) T cells sorted from blood. This sequence was found in a woman aged 18-35 years in good health. The CDR3 loop reads CATGEGYQPQHF. In DNA, the CDR3 is TGTGCCACCGGAGAGGGATATCAGCCCCAGCATTTT.